This T cell receptor (beta chain) came from a study of blood T cells in healthy people across ages. Study observations and caveats: The recorded TCR beta diversity per million T cells decreased in a roughly linear manner with age. The long-lived group displayed more naive CD4+ cells, plus higher diversity, than the aged donors did.

The CDR3 is 14 residues long. Germline V gene data show CDR1 as DFQATT and CDR2 as SNEGSKA (reference sequence). Trimming removed 4 bases from V and 0 bases from J, with 9 bases in between. It was with a sample-barcoded 5' primer and a J-beta primer mix that a second PCR of about 6 to 12 cycles was run. Paired-end reads containing CDR3 totaled no fewer than 2.5 million for each sample. Each CDR3 protein is one row after TCRdb ran MiXCR on the 5' RACE reads. This sample yields hundreds of thousands of distinct CDR3 sequences, of which approximately 21% are seen a single time; under 4% belongs to the top ten. A note on this clonotype: Its cognate antigen is unknown.

The clonotype originates from a man in his 70s in good health. The source material was blood. The chain uses TRBV20-1 and TRBJ1-4, with D perhaps matching TRBD1 (5 bases). The CDR3 sequence: CSATRQSTNEKLFF. For the CDR3, the DNA is TGCAGTGCTACTAGACAGTCAACTAATGAAAAACTGTTTTTT.